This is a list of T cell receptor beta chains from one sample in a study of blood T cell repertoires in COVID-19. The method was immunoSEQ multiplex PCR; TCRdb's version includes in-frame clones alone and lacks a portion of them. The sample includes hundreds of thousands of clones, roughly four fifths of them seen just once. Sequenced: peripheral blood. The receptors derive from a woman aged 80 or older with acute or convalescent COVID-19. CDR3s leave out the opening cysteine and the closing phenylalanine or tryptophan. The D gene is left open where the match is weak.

CDR3 protein: ASSPGTGKVGELF
J gene: TRBJ2-2
V gene: TRBV6-6
D gene: TRBD1

CDR3 protein: SASVANTIY
J gene: TRBJ1-3
V gene: TRBV20-1
D gene: -

CDR3 protein: AIRRGGGTDTQY
J gene: TRBJ2-3
V gene: TRBV10-3
D gene: TRBD2

CDR3 protein: ASSHSGTSDTQY
J gene: TRBJ2-3
V gene: TRBV25-1
D gene: TRBD2

CDR3 protein: ASSTSSGGFQETQY
J gene: TRBJ2-5
V gene: TRBV5-4
D gene: TRBD2

CDR3 protein: ASSFPSGSTLTDTQY
J gene: TRBJ2-3
V gene: TRBV5-1
D gene: TRBD2

CDR3 protein: ASRGGANEKLF
J gene: TRBJ1-4
V gene: TRBV6-6
D gene: -

CDR3 protein: ASSYRHPLSNQPQH
J gene: TRBJ1-5
V gene: TRBV6-9
D gene: -

CDR3 protein: ASSLGQGAGYT
J gene: TRBJ1-2
V gene: TRBV7-9
D gene: TRBD1

CDR3 protein: ASSLRHEARLGGRIYEQY
J gene: TRBJ2-7
V gene: TRBV5-5
D gene: TRBD2

CDR3 protein: ASREPGVGNTEAF
J gene: TRBJ1-1
V gene: TRBV2
D gene: -

CDR3 protein: ASSYRQVQLSTDTQY
J gene: TRBJ2-3
V gene: TRBV11-2
D gene: -

CDR3 protein: ASSLGEYYNEQF
J gene: TRBJ2-1
V gene: TRBV7-9
D gene: -

CDR3 protein: ASSLSPGITEAF
J gene: TRBJ1-1
V gene: TRBV27
D gene: -

CDR3 protein: ASSLARAGGGNEQY
J gene: TRBJ2-7
V gene: TRBV7-9
D gene: TRBD2

CDR3 protein: ASSLQSGLASEQY
J gene: TRBJ2-7
V gene: TRBV7-2
D gene: TRBD2

CDR3 protein: ASSQARDTDNSPLH
J gene: TRBJ1-6
V gene: TRBV4-2
D gene: -

CDR3 protein: ASSPTGGGNQPQH
J gene: TRBJ1-5
V gene: TRBV7-6
D gene: -

CDR3 protein: ASSEGLAGGPTDTQY
J gene: TRBJ2-3
V gene: TRBV6-1
D gene: TRBD2

CDR3 protein: ASSARRTQETQY
J gene: TRBJ2-5
V gene: TRBV19
D gene: -

CDR3 protein: ASTGTASTDTQY
J gene: TRBJ2-3
V gene: TRBV5-4
D gene: TRBD1

CDR3 protein: ASSFGQAGEQPQH
J gene: TRBJ1-5
V gene: TRBV5-6
D gene: TRBD1

CDR3 protein: ASSYGQGRDYGYT
J gene: TRBJ1-2
V gene: TRBV6-6
D gene: TRBD1

CDR3 protein: ASSLRSRVNEKLF
J gene: TRBJ1-4
V gene: TRBV7-8
D gene: -

CDR3 protein: ASSYRPVTSGFTDTQY
J gene: TRBJ2-3
V gene: TRBV6-2/TRBV6-3
D gene: TRBD2

CDR3 protein: ASSTGLAGVLTDTQY
J gene: TRBJ2-3
V gene: TRBV5-6
D gene: TRBD2

CDR3 protein: ASSLTGGLAGVTGELF
J gene: TRBJ2-2
V gene: TRBV7-3
D gene: TRBD2

CDR3 protein: ASSSYRGRWDEQF
J gene: TRBJ2-1
V gene: TRBV5-6
D gene: TRBD1

CDR3 protein: ASSSTGGTVEKLF
J gene: TRBJ1-4
V gene: TRBV5-1
D gene: TRBD1

CDR3 protein: ASSETSGGDYNEQF
J gene: TRBJ2-1
V gene: TRBV7-9
D gene: TRBD2

CDR3 protein: ASSLEGDYGYT
J gene: TRBJ1-2
V gene: TRBV7-8
D gene: -

CDR3 protein: SMRTSVEQF
J gene: TRBJ2-1
V gene: TRBV29-1
D gene: TRBD2

CDR3 protein: ASSFGGSYEQY
J gene: TRBJ2-7
V gene: TRBV5-8
D gene: TRBD2

CDR3 protein: ASSSQRQGAGNTIY
J gene: TRBJ1-3
V gene: TRBV7-2
D gene: TRBD1

CDR3 protein: ASRHSRAQNTEAF
J gene: TRBJ1-1
V gene: TRBV11-1
D gene: -

CDR3 protein: ASSFAGLNNEQF
J gene: TRBJ2-1
V gene: TRBV5-6
D gene: -

CDR3 protein: AISGQGSSYNEQF
J gene: TRBJ2-1
V gene: TRBV2
D gene: -